This record looks at one T cell receptor beta chain sequence and its context. The repertoire was sequenced with immunoSEQ multiplex PCR; TCRdb's copy has only in-frame clones and lacks some. There are 90,000 to 120,000 clones in the sample; 70% to 90% occur only once, and 2.1% lies in the top ten. V lost 4 bases, J lost 6 bases, and 19 bases lay in between. Germline loops: CDR1 SGHNT, CDR2 YYREEE (reference sequence). The length of the CDR3 is 16 residues. This entry is derived from a study of blood T cell repertoires in COVID-19. The rearrangement links TRBV5-4 to TRBJ1-4, with D possibly being TRBD1 (6 bases). Sequencing used peripheral blood. The receptor was isolated from a human donor in a cohort sampled during active COVID-19. Here the CDR3 DNA reads TGTGCCAGCAGCGCGAACAGGGAAACGGGTCATGAAAAACTGTTTTTT. It translates to CASSANRETGHEKLFF.